One and the same sample provided the 30 T cell receptor beta chains below, sequenced in a study of response to subunit inactivated influenza vaccine. MiXCR was run by TCRdb on the RT-PCR reads, yielding one entry per CDR3 protein. The table records some 850,000 distinct CDR3 sequences, less than 20% of them present only once. Here the sequenced sample was PBMCs from blood, taken approximately 5 days after vaccination. These receptors originate from a man aged 50-60 years who received an inactivated influenza vaccine.

This clonotype was seen many times. The chain carries TRBV11-2 and TRBJ1-1; 7 bases agree with TRBD1. Trimming cost V 5 bases and J 4 bases; bases outside gene matches: 7. The CDR3 loop spans 14 amino acids. The V gene's germline CDR1 is SGHAT and CDR2 FQNNGV. The CDR3, as DNA: TGTGCCAGCAGCGCAGACAGGGACGGCACTGAAGCTTTCTTT. Residues: CASSADRDGTEAFF.

CDR3 sequence: CASSLSSGPSYNEQFF. DNA for the CDR3: TGTGCCAGCAGCTTGTCCTCGGGGCCCTCCTACAATGAGCAGTTCTTC. The chain is built from TRBV7-9 and TRBJ2-1, with D perhaps assigned TRBD1 or TRBD2 (5 bases each). The V gene's germline CDR1 is SEHNR and CDR2 FQNEAQ (reference sequence). This CDR3 contains 16 residues. V lost 3 bases and J lost 0, with 12 bases in between.

In this sample, this clonotype turned up a few times. V is TRBV12-3 or TRBV12-4 and J is TRBJ2-3; no firm D call. Trimming shortened V by 5 bases and J by 4 bases, and 10 bases separated the two germline ends. The CDR3 length is 13 residues. The CDR3 reads CASSPPAPDTQYF. The CDR3 DNA is TGTGCCAGCAGTCCACCAGCCCCAGATACGCAGTATTTT.

This clonotype was detected a few times. V is TRBV30 and J is TRBJ2-5, with D perhaps matching TRBD1 (6 bases). The CDR3 covers 15 residues. Trimming removed 1 base from V and 1 base from J, with 13 bases in between. Germline CDR1 and CDR2: GTSNPN and SVGIG (reference sequence). CDR3 sequence: CAWSGFGQTQETQYF. In nucleotides, the CDR3 is TGTGCCTGGAGTGGATTCGGACAGACCCAAGAGACCCAGTACTTC.

The rearrangement joins TRBV6-2 or TRBV6-3 to TRBJ2-6; D is uncertain. CDR3 length: 15 amino acids. The germline V gene has CDR1 MNHEY and CDR2 SVGEGT. V dropped 5 bases and J dropped 0 bases, with 8 bases sitting between them. CDR3 DNA: TGTGCCAGCAGTACATCTAACTCTGGGGCCAACGTCCTGACTTTC. Amino acids: CASSTSNSGANVLTF.

V and J are TRBV11-2 and TRBJ1-1, with D perhaps TRBD1 (6 bases). Germline values: CDR1 SGHAT, CDR2 FQNNGV. CDR3 size: 14 residues. V lost 6 bases and J lost 5, with 16 bases in between. The CDR3 DNA follows: TGTGCCAGCAGGACACAGGGTGGAGGAACTGAAGCTTTCTTT. Amino acids: CASRTQGGGTEAFF.

This clonotype showed up just a few times. The chain couples TRBV29-1 to TRBJ1-2; D is unresolved. V was pared by 4 bases and J by 4 bases, with 16 bases between. Germline CDR1 is SQVTM and CDR2 is ANQGSEA. The CDR3 extends over 14 amino acids. The CDR3 coding sequence is TGCAGCGTTGGGCAGTCAAACCTGGTCTATGGCTACACCTTC. Protein product: CSVGQSNLVYGYTF.

CDR3 amino acids: CASSDSGHIYNEQFF. CDR3 nucleotides: TGTGCCAGCAGTGATTCGGGACACATATACAATGAGCAGTTCTTC. The chain recombines TRBV25-1 with TRBJ2-1, with D tentatively TRBD1 (6 bases). The CDR3 is made up of 15 amino acids. Germline values: CDR1 MGHDK, CDR2 SYGVNS. V was cut by 3 bases and J by 4 bases, with 13 bases left in between.

This clonotype has only one observation. This sequence joins TRBV27 and TRBJ1-2; tentative D call: TRBD1 (5 bases). Trimming shortened V by 5 bases and J by 2 bases, and 15 bases separated the two germline ends. From germline, CDR1 is MNHEY and CDR2 SMNVEV (reference sequence). The CDR3 has 15 amino acids. The CDR3, as DNA: TGTGCCAGCAGTCCACGGAGGGAGGGGAACTATGGCTACACCTTC. Protein product: CASSPRREGNYGYTF.

V and J are TRBV11-1 and TRBJ2-7; 11 bases fit TRBD1. This CDR3 spans 18 amino acids. Germline-derived CDR1 and CDR2 are SGHAT and FQDESV (reference sequence). Unmatched junction bases numbered 9, after V lost 1 base and J lost 1 base. As DNA, the CDR3 is TGTGCCAGCAGCTTAGGCCGGGACAGGGGGTTGAAATCCTACGAGCAGTACTTC. This gives the protein CASSLGRDRGLKSYEQYF.

This clonotype occurred a few times. The V call is TRBV29-1, the J call TRBJ2-5; 7 bases are shared with TRBD1. The length of the CDR3 is 13 residues. In germline, CDR1 is SQVTM, CDR2 ANQGSEA. V was pared by 4 bases and J by 1 base, with 3 bases of the junction left unmatched. The CDR3 loop reads CSVAGQLQETQYF. CDR3 in DNA: TGCAGCGTTGCGGGACAGCTCCAAGAGACCCAGTACTTC.

This clonotype was observed a handful of times. The chain has TRBV6-1 and TRBJ2-1, with no clear D. The CDR3 covers 14 residues. With 6 bases removed from V and 7 bases from J, the gap between germline ends came to 16 bases. Germline CDR1 MNHNS, CDR2 SASEGT. The CDR3 region has the DNA TGTGCCAGCAGATCGCCGACGGTCCGGAATGAGCAGTTCTTC. Translated: CASRSPTVRNEQFF.

This clonotype occurred a few times. The chain recombines TRBV7-9 with TRBJ2-1, with D unclear. Between the trimmed V and J ends, which lost 3 bases and 10 bases, there was a span of 7 bases. Germline V CDR1 and CDR2: SEHNR, FQNEAQ (reference sequence). This CDR3 has 11 amino acids. The CDR3 bases are TGTGCCAGCAGCTTTAGGCGGGAGCAGTTCTTC. Its translation is CASSFRREQFF.

V usage is TRBV6-1 and J usage is TRBJ1-2; D is uncertain. V lost 6 bases, J lost 11 bases, and 13 bases lay in between. The germline V gene encodes CDR1 MNHNS and CDR2 SASEGT. The CDR3 covers 11 residues. Here the CDR3 DNA reads TGTGCCAGCAGGGCGGACCTCGGTTACACCTTC. Residues: CASRADLGYTF.

The chain uses TRBV20-1 and TRBJ1-6; D might be TRBD1 (6 bases). V gave up 0 bases and J gave up 7 bases, with 13 bases separating them. This CDR3 has 15 residues. Germline V lookup: CDR1 DFQATT, CDR2 SNEGSKA (reference sequence). CDR3 nucleotide sequence: TGCAGTGCTAGAGACCCAGGGGTTAGCAATTCACCCCTCCACTTT. As protein: CSARDPGVSNSPLHF.

The chain's CDR3 is CASRNGQGALSEAFF. CDR3 bases: TGTGCCAGCAGAAACGGACAGGGGGCTTTGTCTGAAGCTTTCTTT. The chain uses TRBV6-2 or TRBV6-3 and TRBJ1-1; 11 bases map to TRBD1. The length of the CDR3 is 15 residues. CDR1 is MNHEY, CDR2 SVGEGT, per germline. V shed 6 bases, J shed 6 bases, and the junction held 9 bases outside the gene matches.

The J gene is TRBJ1-6, the V gene TRBV28; no firm D call. CDR1 and CDR2 from the germline V gene are MDHEN and SYDVKM. This CDR3 is built from 15 residues. V lost 6 bases to trimming and J lost 0 bases, with 9 bases between them. CDR3 region: CASRSDRSYNSPLHF. DNA of the CDR3: TGTGCCAGCAGGTCGGACCGCTCCTATAATTCACCCCTCCACTTT.

V is TRBV18 and J is TRBJ2-7, with 7 bases that match TRBD2. This CDR3 region has 16 residues. Trimming at V came to 4 bases and at J to 0 bases, leaving 9 bases not matched to a gene. The germline V gene has CDR1 KGHSH and CDR2 LQKENI. CDR3 loop: CASSQRFLADSYEQYF. The CDR3, as DNA: TGTGCCAGCTCACAGAGGTTTCTAGCGGACTCCTACGAGCAGTACTTC.

The gene calls are TRBV28 and TRBJ2-4; TRBD2 is a possible D gene (6 bases). The CDR3 is made up of 21 amino acids. Germline V gene sequence: CDR1 MDHEN, CDR2 SYDVKM. The V and J ends lost 3 bases and 0 bases respectively, with 27 bases between them. CDR3 DNA sequence: TGTGCCAGCAGTTTGATGACCCCCGGGACTTGGGGAGTTGTAGCCAAAAACATTCAGTACTTC. Amino acids: CASSLMTPGTWGVVAKNIQYF.

This clonotype appeared a few times. The rearrangement uses TRBV30 and TRBJ2-5; 7 bases are shared with TRBD1. The CDR3 spans 13 residues. CDR1 and CDR2 from the germline V gene are GTSNPN and SVGIG (reference sequence). After removal of 2 bases from V and 2 bases from J, the junction contained 2 bases not matched to a gene. The CDR3 protein is CAWSPGQQETQYF. CDR3 DNA sequence: TGTGCCTGGAGTCCGGGACAGCAAGAGACCCAGTACTTC.

In its sample, this clonotype was seen a few times. J is TRBJ2-7 and V is TRBV28; 8 bases align to TRBD1. The V gene end was trimmed by 3 bases and the J gene end by 4 bases; junction bases not matched to a gene: 17. Germline V gives CDR1 MDHEN, CDR2 SYDVKM. CDR3 length: 18 amino acids. CDR3 sequence: CASSFPAADSRGQYEQYF. The CDR3 DNA reads TGTGCCAGCAGTTTTCCCGCAGCCGACAGCAGGGGGCAGTACGAGCAGTACTTC. Together with reference TRBV28 and TRBJ2-7, the CDR3 gives the full variable domain: DVKVTQSSRYLVKRTGEKVFLECVQDMDHENMFWYRQDPGLGLRLIYFSYDVKMKEKGDIPEGYSVSREKKERFSLILESASTNQTSMYLCASSFPAADSRGQYEQYFGPGTRLTVT.

This clonotype was found many times. V and J are TRBV7-2 and TRBJ2-7; 11 bases fit TRBD2. This CDR3 comprises 16 residues. Germline V gene sequence: CDR1 SGHTA, CDR2 FQGNSA. Trimming at V came to 2 bases and at J to 4 bases, leaving 7 bases not matched to a gene. CDR3 in amino acids: CASSLPGTSGTYEQYF. The DNA for the CDR3 is TGTGCCAGCAGCTTACCCGGGACTAGCGGCACTTACGAGCAGTACTTC.

The chain uses TRBV5-6 and TRBJ2-7; the match to TRBD1 covers 11 bases. V trimming: 3 bases; J trimming: 2 bases; junction bases outside the gene matches: 4. Germline V gene lookup returns CDR1 SGHDT and CDR2 YYEEEE. The CDR3 totals 15 residues. CDR3 DNA sequence: TGTGCCAGCAGCTACGGGACAGGGGGACCCTACGAGCAGTACTTC. Amino acids: CASSYGTGGPYEQYF.

There are a few counts of this clonotype. The chain carries TRBV6-5 and TRBJ2-1, with no clear D. The CDR3 sequence is 12 residues long. V was cut by 6 bases and J by 9 bases, with 12 bases left in between. Germline V gene data show CDR1 as MNHEY and CDR2 as SVGAGI. CDR3 sequence (DNA): TGTGCCAGCAGCCAAAGTTTCACTGAGCAGTTCTTC. It is translated as CASSQSFTEQFF.

This chain joins TRBV6-5 and TRBJ2-2, with TRBD2 identical over 10 bases. J gave up 8 bases and V 0 bases, and 6 bases lay outside the gene matches. The CDR3 is made up of 16 amino acids. Germline assignment: CDR1 MNHEY and CDR2 SVGAGI. The CDR3 sequence: CASSYSGLAGVGELFF. The CDR3 DNA follows: TGTGCCAGCAGTTACTCTGGGCTAGCGGGGGTAGGGGAGCTGTTTTTT.

This clonotype came up many times. J is TRBJ2-5 and V is TRBV5-1; D unresolved. Germline V gives CDR1 SGHRS, CDR2 YFSETQ. V lost 4 bases to trimming and J lost 1 base, with 11 bases between them. The CDR3 contains 14 residues. The CDR3 reads CASSERMPQETQYF. DNA for the CDR3: TGCGCCAGCAGCGAACGGATGCCCCAAGAGACCCAGTACTTC. Full variable domain (rest looked up from reference TRBV5-1 and TRBJ2-5): KAGVTQTPRYLIKTRGQQVTLSCSPISGHRSVSWYQQTPGQGLQFLFEYFSETQRNKGNFPGRFSGRQFSNSRSEMNVSTLELGDSALYLCASSERMPQETQYFGPGTRLLVL.

The rearrangement uses TRBV20-1 and TRBJ2-3, with TRBD1 matching over 7 bases. Germline CDR1 reads DFQATT; CDR2 reads SNEGSKA (reference sequence). V was pared by 2 bases and J by 0 bases, with 2 bases of the junction left unmatched. The CDR3 sequence is 14 residues long. CDR3 nucleotides: TGCAGTGCTAGAAAGGGGGCTAGCACAGATACGCAGTATTTT. Translation gives CSARKGASTDTQYF.

V usage is TRBV7-3 and J usage is TRBJ1-5; perhaps TRBD1 as D (5 bases). The CDR3 contains 15 residues. The germline V gene has CDR1 SGHTA and CDR2 FQGTGA. Trimming removed 7 bases from V and 8 bases from J, with 21 bases in between. This CDR3 reads CASNRGSERTEPQHF. The DNA of the CDR3 is TGTGCCAGCAATAGGGGCTCCGAACGTACGGAGCCCCAGCATTTT.

The CDR3 sequence: CASRGQGANENTQYF. DNA for the CDR3: TGTGCCAGCAGGGGACAGGGGGCCAACGAAAATACGCAGTATTTT. The chain joins TRBV7-2 to TRBJ2-3; 12 bases are a match to TRBD1. CDR1 is SGHTA, CDR2 FQGNSA, per germline. V trimming: 6 bases; J trimming: 7 bases; junction bases outside the gene matches: 8. The CDR3 extends over 15 amino acids.

This clonotype was seen more than once but under ten times. This chain links TRBV4-1 with TRBJ2-2; possible D gene TRBD2, 6 bases. V lost 3 bases, J lost 0 bases, and 11 bases lay in between. CDR1 is MGHRA, CDR2 YSYEKL, per germline. This CDR3 contains 16 residues. CDR3 DNA sequence: TGCGCCAGCAGCCAGACTAGGTGGGCGAACACCGGGGAGCTGTTTTTT. Translating gives CASSQTRWANTGELFF.